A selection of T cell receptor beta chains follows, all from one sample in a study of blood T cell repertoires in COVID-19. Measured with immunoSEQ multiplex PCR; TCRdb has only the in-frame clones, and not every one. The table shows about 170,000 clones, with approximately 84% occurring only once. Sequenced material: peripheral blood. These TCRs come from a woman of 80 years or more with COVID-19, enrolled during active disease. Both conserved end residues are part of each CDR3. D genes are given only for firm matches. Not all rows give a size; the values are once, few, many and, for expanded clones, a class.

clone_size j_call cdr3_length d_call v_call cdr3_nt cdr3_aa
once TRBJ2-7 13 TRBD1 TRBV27 TGTGCCAGCGGACCAGGGGGCCTCTACGAGCAGTACTTC CASGPGGLYEQYF
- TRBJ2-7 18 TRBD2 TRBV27 TGTGCCAGCAGTTTAACACTCCCTCGCGGGAGTGACTCCTACGAGCAGTACTTC CASSLTLPRGSDSYEQYF
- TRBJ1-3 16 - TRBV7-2 TGTGCCAGCAGCTTAGTGGAGGACCGCTCTGGAAACACCATATATTTT CASSLVEDRSGNTIYF
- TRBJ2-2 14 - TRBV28 TGTGCCAGCAGTTTGCTGGGCGCCACCGGGGAGCTGTTTTTT CASSLLGATGELFF
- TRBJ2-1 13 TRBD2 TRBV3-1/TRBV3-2 TGTGCCAGCAGCCAAGATGTCGGGGGGGCCCTGTTCTTC CASSQDVGGALFF
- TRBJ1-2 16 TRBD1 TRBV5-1 TGCGCCAGCAGCTTGGTTCCCAAACAGGGGGCGGAGGGCTACACCTTC CASSLVPKQGAEGYTF
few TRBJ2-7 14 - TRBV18 TGTGCCAGCTCACCAACGGGGTTCTCCTACGAGCAGTACTTC CASSPTGFSYEQYF
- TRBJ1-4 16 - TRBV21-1 TGTGCCAGCAGCCGACCTCAGGGACAGGGAAATGAAAAACTGTTTTTT CASSRPQGQGNEKLFF
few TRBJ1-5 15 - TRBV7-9 TGTGCCAGCAGCTTAGTCGGGGGTACCCCGCAGCCCCAGCATTTT CASSLVGGTPQPQHF
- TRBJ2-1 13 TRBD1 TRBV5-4 TGTGCCAGCAGCCTGGACAGGGGGAATGAGCAGTTCTTC CASSLDRGNEQFF
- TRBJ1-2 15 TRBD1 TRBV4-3 TGCGCCAGCAGCCAAGATCGGGCAGGGGGTTATGGCTACACCTTC CASSQDRAGGYGYTF
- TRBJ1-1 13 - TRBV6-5 TGTGCCAGCAGTTACTCGGCAGGGTTTGGAGCTTTCTTT CASSYSAGFGAFF
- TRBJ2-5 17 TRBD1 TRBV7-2 TGTGCCAGCAGCTCAAGGGCCGGGACAGGGACTGGGGAGACCCAGTACTTC CASSSRAGTGTGETQYF
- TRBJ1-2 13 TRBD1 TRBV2 TGTGCCAGCAGTGGGGCAGGGGGCGGTGGCTACACCTTC CASSGAGGGGYTF
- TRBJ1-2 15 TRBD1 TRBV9 TGTGCCAGCAGCGTAGGACAGGGGGGGAACTATGGCTACACCTTC CASSVGQGGNYGYTF
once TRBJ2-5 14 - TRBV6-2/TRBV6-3 TGTGCCAGCAGTTATGTTTCAGTCCAAGAGACCCAGTACTTC CASSYVSVQETQYF
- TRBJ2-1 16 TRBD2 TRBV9 TGTGCCAGCAGCGTAGGTCCGGCGGGAGCCTACAATGAGCAGTTCTTC CASSVGPAGAYNEQFF
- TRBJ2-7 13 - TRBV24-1 TGTGCCACCAGTGATTTAAGGGGACACGAGCAGTACTTC CATSDLRGHEQYF
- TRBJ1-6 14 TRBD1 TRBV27 TGTGCCAGCACCCCGGGACAGGGTGGTTCACCCCTCCACTTT CASTPGQGGSPLHF
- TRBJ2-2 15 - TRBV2 TGTGCCAGCATAGGGAGAATTTCAGACACCGGGGAGCTGTTTTTT CASIGRISDTGELFF
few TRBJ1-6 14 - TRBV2 TGTGCCAGCAGAGCTGTGGGGAGGGGTTCACCCCTCCACTTT CASRAVGRGSPLHF
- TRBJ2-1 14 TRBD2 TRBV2 TGTGCCAGCAGCCCAGACTATACTAGCGAAAAGCAGTTCTTC CASSPDYTSEKQFF
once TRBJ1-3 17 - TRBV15 TGTGCCACCAGCAGAGATTTCGGGTCCACCTCTGGAAACACCATATATTTT CATSRDFGSTSGNTIYF
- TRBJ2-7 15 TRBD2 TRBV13 TGTGCCAGCACGCTGTGGAGCGGGGGAACCTACGAGCAGTACTTC CASTLWSGGTYEQYF
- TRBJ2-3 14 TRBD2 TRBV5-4 TGTGCCAGCAGGAAACTAGCGGGCACAGATACGCAGTATTTT CASRKLAGTDTQYF
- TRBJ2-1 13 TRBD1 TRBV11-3 TGTGCCAGCGCGCAGGGGGCAGGTAATGAGCAGTTCTTC CASAQGAGNEQFF
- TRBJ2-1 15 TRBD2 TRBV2 TGTGCCAGCAGTCCCGGGACTAGCGGGAGAAATGAGCAGTTCTTC CASSPGTSGRNEQFF